The clone carrying this TCR beta chain was found a few times. Its antigen is not identified. This entry comes from a study of CD8+CD57+ T cells in acquired aplastic anemia. Study-level results: Shared by patients and controls, 25 to 30 CD8+ CDR3s were abundant in patients.

Profiles of TCR beta VDJ and CDR3 were generated from a genomic DNA template. TCRdb used MiXCR to reprocess the reads, holding one entry per CDR3 protein. This table has some 180,000 distinct CDR3 sequences, about three fifths appearing once. Germline V gene data show CDR1 as SGHNT and CDR2 as YENEEA. The length of the CDR3 is 13 residues. Trimming cost V 1 base and J 4 bases, with 5 bases left between them. CD8+CD57+ cell expansion had been shown by flow cytometry in patients chosen for sequencing. What was sequenced was sorted CD4+, CD8+, or CD8+CD57+ T cells (not recorded which) from PBMCs. This TCR was recovered from a human donor with aplastic anemia. The chain couples TRBV11-3 to TRBJ1-3; D is ambiguous. The CDR3 region is CASSLVLGNTIYF. The CDR3, as DNA: TGTGCCAGCAGCTTAGTTCTGGGAAACACCATATATTTT. Full variable domain (remainder filled in from reference TRBV11-3 and TRBJ1-3): EAGVVQSPRYKIIEKKQPVAFWCNPISGHNTLYWYLQNLGQGPELLIRYENEEAVDDSQLPKDRFSAERLKGVDSTLKIQPAELGDSAVYLCASSLVLGNTIYFGEGSWLTVV.